This T cell receptor (beta chain) was captured in a study of shared clonotypes between healthy human individuals (dated by TCRdb to the early 2020s). Context from the whole study: A couple of women and a few men aged 18 to 49 years were included in the cohort. Each donor's leukapheresis produced roughly between about 0.9 and 9.5 billion PBMCs. For each donor, CD4 naive and CD4 memory were each run on three plates, CD8 naive on two plates, and CD8 memory on one plate. To increase sequencing depth and limit assay-specific biases, different laboratories used diverse techniques to prepare libraries and sequence TCR repertoires. To estimate repertoire size and how much clonotypes are shared between individuals, the study performed deep sequencing of blood TCR repertoires from a few healthy adults.

About this clone: There is no known antigen for this receptor. There are no base qualities to consult, and no much larger clone falls within one base.

There are 12 amino acids in the CDR3, from cysteine to phenylalanine inclusive. The entry retains the CDR3 DNA only, 36 bases that are in frame from base 1. V is cut back by 5 bases and J by 6 bases, with 3 bases in the junction unmatched. CDR1 is given as SGHVS and CDR2 as FNYEAQ, both from the germline V gene. General findings and caveats noted by the study authors: Incomplete sequencing was indicated by rarefaction of sorted-subset datasets, despite the large sequencing depth. When a few donors were compared, the shared fraction of clonotypes was about 5.2% for naive CD4, around 3.6% for naive CD8, 2% to 2.5% for memory CD4, and less than 0.5% for memory CD8. Because the study included only a small number of donors, the genetic and exposure-history diversity represented was limited. Pairwise subsampling led to the expectation that sequencing depth would affect the degree of clonotype sharing among donors. Clonotypes shared by all four sorted-subset donors showed higher generation probabilities than non-shared clonotypes. Naive subsets generally had larger estimated clonotype richness than memory subsets did. Sampling was restricted to blood, and TCR repertoires in tissues likely differ from the TCR repertoires found in blood.

Using the deep immunoSEQ assay, multiplex PCR amplified TCR CDR3 regions from genomic DNA. Extracted genomic DNA from each cell subset was distributed evenly across all wells of several immunoSEQ 96-well plates, and each plate was treated as a replicate. Each replicate PCR for sorted subsets received around 200 ng genomic DNA, equal to about 30,000 T cell genomes. Purified libraries were quantified with a Qubit 3.0 fluorometer, sized on a Bioanalyzer 2100, and re-quantified with the KAPA Library Quantification kit. A separate single-read 150-cycle Illumina NextSeq 550 flow cell was used to sequence each immunoSEQ 96-well plate. The source study handled its data this way. Because the immunoSEQ output held only junctional sequences and lacked quality scores, the filtering could not match the filtering applied to full-length reads. To assign V/J genes and CDR3, sequences were annotated using PyIR, a Python wrapper for IgBLAST v1.9, with IMGT germline references. Reads were filtered out if the reads had weak V/J assignments (E-value above 1e-6), no CDR3, stop codons, out-of-frame junctions, or ambiguous translated residues. V3J clonotypes were defined as sequences sharing the same inferred V gene, J gene, and CDR3 amino acid sequence. To compute the percentage overlap between repertoires, the number of shared unique clonotypes was divided by the size of the smaller repertoire. Three approaches were used to assess repertoire richness: RTK rarefaction, the Chao1 estimator, and Recon v2.1 estimates of unobserved clonotypes. OLGA was used to compute generation probabilities for all TCRbeta clonotypes that the gDNA method yielded from several donors. As stored in TCRdb, this immuneACCESS dataset retains in-frame rearrangements with V and J assigned. A fraction of the clones does not appear; measured against another copy, unresolved V genes explain less than half of the discrepancy, and the remainder lacks a known reason. That table furnishes V, J and clone size, whereas the DNA furnished D and trimming. Recorded for this sample are around 1,900,000 clones; approximately 92% of them occurred a single time. About 1.6% of the sample comes from the top ten.

CD8 naive samples were CD45RO-negative cells positively selected for CCR7, giving a CD45RA+CCR7+ population that excluded TemRA cells. Donors were healthy HIV-negative adults with no recently reported acute infections or vaccinations. Every donor was a Caucasian adult residing in Nashville, Tennessee, USA. Blood was collected by leukapheresis, and PBMCs were isolated by Ficoll-Histopaque density gradient centrifugation and then cryopreserved in liquid nitrogen vapor phase. Analytical flow cytometry was used to check the purity and quantity of each magnetically sorted T cell population. Genomic DNA was isolated from each sorted fraction and quantified by UV absorbance on a Nanodrop 2000c.

This sequence was found in a man between 18 and 35 years old in good health. Some clones in this sample may be carry-over from other donors' samples. The rearrangement joined TRBV7-6 to TRBJ1-1, with 7 bases matching TRBD1. Sequencing was done on a sample of naive CD8+ T cells from PBMCs. This specimen's cell subset or site label, per the study, means: CD45RA+CCR7+. CDR3 loop: CASSLGTAEAFF. Here is the DNA: TGTGCCAGCAGCCTCGGGACAGCTGAAGCTTTCTTT.